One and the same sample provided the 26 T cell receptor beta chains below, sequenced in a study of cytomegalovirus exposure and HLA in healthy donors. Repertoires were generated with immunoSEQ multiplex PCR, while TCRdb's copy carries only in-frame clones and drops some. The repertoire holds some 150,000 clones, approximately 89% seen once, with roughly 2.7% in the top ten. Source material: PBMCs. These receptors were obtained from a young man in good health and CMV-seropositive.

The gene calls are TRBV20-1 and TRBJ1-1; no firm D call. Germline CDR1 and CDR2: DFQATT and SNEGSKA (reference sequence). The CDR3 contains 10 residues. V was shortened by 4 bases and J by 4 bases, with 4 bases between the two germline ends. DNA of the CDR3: TGCAGTGCTACGTCCACTGAAGCTTTCTTT. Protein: CSATSTEAFF.

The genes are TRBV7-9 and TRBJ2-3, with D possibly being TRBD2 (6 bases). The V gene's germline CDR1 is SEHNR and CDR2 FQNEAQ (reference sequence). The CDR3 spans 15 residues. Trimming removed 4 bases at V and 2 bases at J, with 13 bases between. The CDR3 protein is CASSSPRGYTDTQYF. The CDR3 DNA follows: TGTGCCAGCAGCTCGCCCCGGGGGTACACAGATACGCAGTATTTT.

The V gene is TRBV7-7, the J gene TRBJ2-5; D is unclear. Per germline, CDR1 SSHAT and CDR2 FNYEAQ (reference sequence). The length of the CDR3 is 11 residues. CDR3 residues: CASPLPKTQYF. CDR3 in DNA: TGTGCTAGCCCCCTTCCTAAGACCCAGTACTTC.

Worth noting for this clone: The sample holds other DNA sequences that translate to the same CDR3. CDR3 in amino acids: CASSVSGTLNTEAFF. The CDR3 coding sequence is TGTGCCAGCAGCGTATCTGGCACGCTCAACACTGAAGCTTTCTTT. The rearrangement links TRBV9 to TRBJ1-1; D gene uncertain. Germline CDR1 is SGDLS and CDR2 is YYNGEE. Trimming shortened V by 1 base and J by 2 bases, and 12 bases separated the two germline ends. The CDR3 spans 15 residues.

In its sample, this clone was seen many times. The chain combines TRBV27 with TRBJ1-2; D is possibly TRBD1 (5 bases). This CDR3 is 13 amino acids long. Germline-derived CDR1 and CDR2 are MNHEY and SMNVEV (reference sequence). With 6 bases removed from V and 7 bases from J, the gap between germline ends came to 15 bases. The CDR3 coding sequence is TGTGCCAGCAGCCTTCGGGGGTCCGTTGGCTACACCTTC. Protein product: CASSLRGSVGYTF.

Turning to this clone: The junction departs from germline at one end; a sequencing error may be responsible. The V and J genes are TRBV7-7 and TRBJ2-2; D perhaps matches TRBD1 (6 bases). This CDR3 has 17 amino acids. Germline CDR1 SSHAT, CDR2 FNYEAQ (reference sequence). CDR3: CASSFARTEENTGELFF. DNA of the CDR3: TGTGCTAGCAGCTTTGCTCGGACAGAAGAGAACACCGGGGAGCTGTTTTTT. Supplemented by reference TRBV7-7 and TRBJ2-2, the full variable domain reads GAGVSQSPRYKVTKRGQDVTLRCDPISSHATLYWYQQALGQGPEFLTYFNYEAQPDKSGLPSDRFSAERPEGSISTLTIQRTEQRDSAMYRCASSFARTEENTGELFFGEGSRLTVL.

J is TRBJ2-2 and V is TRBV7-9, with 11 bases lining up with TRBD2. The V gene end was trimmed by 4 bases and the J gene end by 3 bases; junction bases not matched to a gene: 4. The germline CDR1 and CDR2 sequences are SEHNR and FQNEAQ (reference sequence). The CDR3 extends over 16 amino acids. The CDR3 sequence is CASSSRLAGHTGELFF. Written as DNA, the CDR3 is TGTGCCAGCAGCTCCCGACTAGCGGGGCACACCGGGGAGCTGTTTTTT.

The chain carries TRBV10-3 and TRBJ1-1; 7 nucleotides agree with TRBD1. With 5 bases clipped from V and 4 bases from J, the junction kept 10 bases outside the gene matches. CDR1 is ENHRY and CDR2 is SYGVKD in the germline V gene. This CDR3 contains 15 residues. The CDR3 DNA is TGTGCCATCAGTCGACAGGGTATGAGGTCCACTGAAGCTTTCTTT. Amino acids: CAISRQGMRSTEAFF.

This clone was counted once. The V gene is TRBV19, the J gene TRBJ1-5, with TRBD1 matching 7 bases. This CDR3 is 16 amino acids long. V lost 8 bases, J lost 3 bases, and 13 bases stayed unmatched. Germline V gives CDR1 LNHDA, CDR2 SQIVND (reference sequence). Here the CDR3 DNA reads TGTGCCAGTGGGTTGTCGGGACAGAGAATCAATCAGCCCCAGCATTTT. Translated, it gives CASGLSGQRINQPQHF.

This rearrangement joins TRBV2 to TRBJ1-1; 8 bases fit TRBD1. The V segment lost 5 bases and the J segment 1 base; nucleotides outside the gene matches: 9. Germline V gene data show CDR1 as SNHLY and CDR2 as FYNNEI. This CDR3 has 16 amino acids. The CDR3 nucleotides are TGTGCCAGCAGTCCGAAGGGGGACAGGCCGAACACTGAAGCTTTCTTT. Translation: CASSPKGDRPNTEAFF.

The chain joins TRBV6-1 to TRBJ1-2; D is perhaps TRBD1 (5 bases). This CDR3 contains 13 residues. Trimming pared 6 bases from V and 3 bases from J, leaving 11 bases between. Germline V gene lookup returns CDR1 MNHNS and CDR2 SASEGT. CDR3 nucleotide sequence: TGTGCCAGCAGCACGACAGCCTACTATGGCTACACCTTC. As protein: CASSTTAYYGYTF.

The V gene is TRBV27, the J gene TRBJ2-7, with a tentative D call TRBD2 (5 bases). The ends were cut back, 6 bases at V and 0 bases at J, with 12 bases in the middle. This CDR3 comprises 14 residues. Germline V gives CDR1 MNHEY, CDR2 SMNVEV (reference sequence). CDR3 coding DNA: TGTGCCAGCAGAGGAGGCAGAAGCTCCTACGAGCAGTACTTC. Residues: CASRGGRSSYEQYF.

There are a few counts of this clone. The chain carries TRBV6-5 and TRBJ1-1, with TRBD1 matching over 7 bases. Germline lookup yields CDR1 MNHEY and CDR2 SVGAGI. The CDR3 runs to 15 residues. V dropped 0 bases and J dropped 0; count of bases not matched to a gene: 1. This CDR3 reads CASSYSRGLNTEAFF. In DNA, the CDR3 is TGTGCCAGCAGTTACTCGAGGGGGCTGAACACTGAAGCTTTCTTT.

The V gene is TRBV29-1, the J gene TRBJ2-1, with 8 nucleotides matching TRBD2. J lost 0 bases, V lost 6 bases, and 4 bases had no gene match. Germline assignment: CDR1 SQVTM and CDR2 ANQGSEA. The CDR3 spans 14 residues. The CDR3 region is CSVGRGDSYNEQFF. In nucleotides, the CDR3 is TGCAGCGTGGGGCGGGGGGACTCCTACAATGAGCAGTTCTTC.

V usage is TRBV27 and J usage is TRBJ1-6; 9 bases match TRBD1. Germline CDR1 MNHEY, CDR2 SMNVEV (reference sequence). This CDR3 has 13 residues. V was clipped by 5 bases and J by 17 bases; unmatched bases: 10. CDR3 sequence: CASSAGGQGLVHF. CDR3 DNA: TGTGCCAGCAGTGCGGGGGGACAGGGCCTCGTCCACTTT.

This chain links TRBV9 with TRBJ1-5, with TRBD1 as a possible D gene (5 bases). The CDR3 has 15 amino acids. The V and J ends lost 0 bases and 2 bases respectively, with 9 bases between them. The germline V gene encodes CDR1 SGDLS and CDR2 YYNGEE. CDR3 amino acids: CASSVEGARNQPQHF. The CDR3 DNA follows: TGTGCCAGCAGCGTAGAAGGGGCACGCAATCAGCCCCAGCATTTT.

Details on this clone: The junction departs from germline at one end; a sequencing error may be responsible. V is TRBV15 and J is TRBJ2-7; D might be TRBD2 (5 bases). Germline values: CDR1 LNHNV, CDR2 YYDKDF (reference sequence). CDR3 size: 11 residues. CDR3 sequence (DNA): TGTGCCACCAGCAGAGGCGGGTTGGAGGACTTC. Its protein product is CATSRGGLEDF.

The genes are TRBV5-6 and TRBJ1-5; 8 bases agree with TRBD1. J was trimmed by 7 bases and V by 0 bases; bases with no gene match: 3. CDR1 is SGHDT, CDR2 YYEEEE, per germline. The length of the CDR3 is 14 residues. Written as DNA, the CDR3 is TGTGCCAGCAGCTTGGGGACAGGGAGACAGCCCCAGCATTTT. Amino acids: CASSLGTGRQPQHF.

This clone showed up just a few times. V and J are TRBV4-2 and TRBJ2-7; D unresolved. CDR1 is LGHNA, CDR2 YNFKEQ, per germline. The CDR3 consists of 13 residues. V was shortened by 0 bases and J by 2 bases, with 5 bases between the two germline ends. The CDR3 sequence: CASSQDRAYEQYF. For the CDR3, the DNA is TGTGCCAGCAGCCAAGATCGGGCCTACGAGCAGTACTTC.

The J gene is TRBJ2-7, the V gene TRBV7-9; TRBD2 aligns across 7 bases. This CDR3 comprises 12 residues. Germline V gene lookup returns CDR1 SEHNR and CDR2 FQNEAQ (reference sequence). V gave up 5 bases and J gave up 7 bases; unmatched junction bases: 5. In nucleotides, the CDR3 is TGTGCCAGCAGCCACACGGGGGGAGAGCAGTACTTC. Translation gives CASSHTGGEQYF.

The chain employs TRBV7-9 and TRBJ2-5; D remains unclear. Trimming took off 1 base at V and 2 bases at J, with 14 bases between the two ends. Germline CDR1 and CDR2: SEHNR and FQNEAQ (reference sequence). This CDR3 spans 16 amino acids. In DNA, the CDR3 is TGTGCCAGCAGCTTAGGATTCGGAGCGTTGCAAGAGACCCAGTACTTC. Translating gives CASSLGFGALQETQYF.

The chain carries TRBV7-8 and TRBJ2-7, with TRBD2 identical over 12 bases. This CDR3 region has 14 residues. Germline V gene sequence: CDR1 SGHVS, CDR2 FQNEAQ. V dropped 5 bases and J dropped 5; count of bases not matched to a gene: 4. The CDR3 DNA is TGTGCCAGCAGCCTACTAGCGGGAGGAGACGAGCAGTACTTC. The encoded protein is CASSLLAGGDEQYF.

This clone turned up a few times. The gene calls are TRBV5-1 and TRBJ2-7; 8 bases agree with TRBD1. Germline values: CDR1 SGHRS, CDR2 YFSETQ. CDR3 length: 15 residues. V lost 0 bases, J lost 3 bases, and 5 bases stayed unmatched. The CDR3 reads CASSLGTGSFYEQYF. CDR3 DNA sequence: TGCGCCAGCAGCTTGGGGACAGGGTCGTTCTACGAGCAGTACTTC.

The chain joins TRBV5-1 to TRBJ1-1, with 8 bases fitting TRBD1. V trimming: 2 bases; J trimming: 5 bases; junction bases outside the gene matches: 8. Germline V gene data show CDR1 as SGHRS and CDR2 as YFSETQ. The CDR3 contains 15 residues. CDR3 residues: CASSLNRGGLTEAFF. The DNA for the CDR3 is TGCGCCAGCAGCTTAAACAGGGGGGGTTTAACTGAAGCTTTCTTT.

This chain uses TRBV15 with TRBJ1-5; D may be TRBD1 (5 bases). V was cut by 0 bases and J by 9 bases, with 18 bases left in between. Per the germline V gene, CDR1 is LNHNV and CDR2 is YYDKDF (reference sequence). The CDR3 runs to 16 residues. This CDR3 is CATSRDLSGSGRPQHF. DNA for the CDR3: TGTGCCACCAGCAGAGATTTGTCAGGGTCAGGTCGGCCCCAGCATTTT.

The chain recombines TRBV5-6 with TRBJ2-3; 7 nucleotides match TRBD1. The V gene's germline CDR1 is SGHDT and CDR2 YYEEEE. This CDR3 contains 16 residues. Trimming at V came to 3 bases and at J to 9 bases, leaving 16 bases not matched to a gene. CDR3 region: CASSSLGQAPQRTQYF. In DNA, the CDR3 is TGTGCCAGCAGCTCCCTAGGACAGGCGCCTCAACGCACGCAGTATTTT.